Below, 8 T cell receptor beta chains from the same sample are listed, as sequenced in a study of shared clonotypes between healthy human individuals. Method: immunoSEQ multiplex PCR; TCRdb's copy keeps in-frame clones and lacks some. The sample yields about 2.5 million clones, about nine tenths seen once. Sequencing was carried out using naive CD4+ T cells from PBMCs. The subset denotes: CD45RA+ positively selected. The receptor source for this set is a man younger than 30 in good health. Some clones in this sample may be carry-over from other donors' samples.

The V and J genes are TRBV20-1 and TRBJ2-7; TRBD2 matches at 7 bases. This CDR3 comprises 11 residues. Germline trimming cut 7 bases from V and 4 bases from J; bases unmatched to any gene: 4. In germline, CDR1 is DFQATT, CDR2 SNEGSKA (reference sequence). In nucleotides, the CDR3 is TGCAGTGGACTGGGAGGGTACGAGCAGTACTTC. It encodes CSGLGGYEQYF.

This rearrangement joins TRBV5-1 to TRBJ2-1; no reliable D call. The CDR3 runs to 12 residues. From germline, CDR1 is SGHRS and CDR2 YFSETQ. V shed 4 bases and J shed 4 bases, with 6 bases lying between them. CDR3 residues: CASSTVYNEQFF. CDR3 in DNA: TGCGCCAGCAGCACCGTATACAATGAGCAGTTCTTC.

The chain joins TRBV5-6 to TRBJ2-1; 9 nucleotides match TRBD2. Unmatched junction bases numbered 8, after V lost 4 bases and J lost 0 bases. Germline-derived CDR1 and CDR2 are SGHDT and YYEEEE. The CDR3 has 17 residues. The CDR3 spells CASSPGLARSSYNEQFF. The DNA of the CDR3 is TGTGCCAGCAGCCCAGGACTAGCGAGGAGCTCCTACAATGAGCAGTTCTTC.

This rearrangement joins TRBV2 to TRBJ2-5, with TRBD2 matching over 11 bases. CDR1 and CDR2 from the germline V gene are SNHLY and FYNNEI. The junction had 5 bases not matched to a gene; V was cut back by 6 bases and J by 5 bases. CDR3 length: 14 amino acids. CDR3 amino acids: CASRTSGSKETQYF. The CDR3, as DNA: TGTGCCAGCAGAACTAGCGGGAGTAAGGAGACCCAGTACTTC.

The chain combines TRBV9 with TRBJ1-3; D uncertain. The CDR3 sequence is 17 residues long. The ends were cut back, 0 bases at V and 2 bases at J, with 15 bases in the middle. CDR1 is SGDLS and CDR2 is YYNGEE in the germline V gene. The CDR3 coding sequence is TGTGCCAGCAGCGTAGAATACTGGACGGGTGCTGGAAACACCATATATTTT. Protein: CASSVEYWTGAGNTIYF.

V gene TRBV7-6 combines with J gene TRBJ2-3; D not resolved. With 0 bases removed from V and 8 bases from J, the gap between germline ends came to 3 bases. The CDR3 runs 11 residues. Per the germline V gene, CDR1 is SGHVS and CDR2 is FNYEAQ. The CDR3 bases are TGTGCCAGCAGCTTAGCGGGTACGCAGTATTTT. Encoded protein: CASSLAGTQYF.

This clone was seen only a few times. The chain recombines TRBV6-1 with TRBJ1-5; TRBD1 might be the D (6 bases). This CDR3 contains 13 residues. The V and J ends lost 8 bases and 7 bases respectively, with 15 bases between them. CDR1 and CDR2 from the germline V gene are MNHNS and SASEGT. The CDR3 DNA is TGTGCCAGCGGGACATATAATAAGCAGCCCCAGCATTTT. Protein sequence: CASGTYNKQPQHF.

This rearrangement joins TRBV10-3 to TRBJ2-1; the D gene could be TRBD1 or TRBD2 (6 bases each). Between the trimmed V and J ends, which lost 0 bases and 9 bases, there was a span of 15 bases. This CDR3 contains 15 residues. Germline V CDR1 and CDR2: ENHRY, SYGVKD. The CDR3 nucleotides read TGTGCCATCAGTGAGTCGACCAGTCGGGGGCCTGAGCAGTTCTTC. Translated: CAISESTSRGPEQFF.